This T cell receptor beta chain was observed in a study of cytotoxic CD8 clonotypes in ibrutinib-treated CLL. Target depth was 1 in 200,000 to 1 in 1 million T cells, about 10x per clonotype. Using immunoSEQ multiplex PCR, the repertoire was profiled, and TCRdb retains in-frame clones only, with some absent. Altogether roughly 190,000 clones are present, around 72% being singletons, with the ten largest covering roughly 12%. This CDR3 is built from 15 residues. The V end lost 4 bases, the J end lost 0 bases, and 11 bases lay between the germline ends. CDR1 and CDR2 from the germline V gene are SGDLS and YYNGEE.

The chain employs TRBV9 and TRBJ1-3; D may be TRBD1 (5 bases). Sequenced material: PBMCs, taken after 24 months of ibrutinib treatment. The source of this sequence is a human donor with chronic lymphocytic leukemia. CDR3 loop: CASSTDDSSGNTIYF. The CDR3 DNA is TGTGCCAGCAGCACCGATGACAGCTCTGGAAACACCATATATTTT.